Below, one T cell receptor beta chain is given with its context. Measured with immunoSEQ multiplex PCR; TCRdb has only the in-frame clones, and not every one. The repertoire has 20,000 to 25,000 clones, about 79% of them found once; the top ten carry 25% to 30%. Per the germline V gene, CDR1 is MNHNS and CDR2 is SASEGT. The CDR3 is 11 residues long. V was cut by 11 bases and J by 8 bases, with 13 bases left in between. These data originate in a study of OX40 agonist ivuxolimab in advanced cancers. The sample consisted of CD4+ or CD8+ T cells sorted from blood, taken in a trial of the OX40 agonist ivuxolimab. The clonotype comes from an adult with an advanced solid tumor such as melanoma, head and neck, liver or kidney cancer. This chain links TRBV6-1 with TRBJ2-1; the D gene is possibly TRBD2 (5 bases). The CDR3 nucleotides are TGTGCCTTCAGGACTCTCTATGAGCAGTTCTTC. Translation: CAFRTLYEQFF.